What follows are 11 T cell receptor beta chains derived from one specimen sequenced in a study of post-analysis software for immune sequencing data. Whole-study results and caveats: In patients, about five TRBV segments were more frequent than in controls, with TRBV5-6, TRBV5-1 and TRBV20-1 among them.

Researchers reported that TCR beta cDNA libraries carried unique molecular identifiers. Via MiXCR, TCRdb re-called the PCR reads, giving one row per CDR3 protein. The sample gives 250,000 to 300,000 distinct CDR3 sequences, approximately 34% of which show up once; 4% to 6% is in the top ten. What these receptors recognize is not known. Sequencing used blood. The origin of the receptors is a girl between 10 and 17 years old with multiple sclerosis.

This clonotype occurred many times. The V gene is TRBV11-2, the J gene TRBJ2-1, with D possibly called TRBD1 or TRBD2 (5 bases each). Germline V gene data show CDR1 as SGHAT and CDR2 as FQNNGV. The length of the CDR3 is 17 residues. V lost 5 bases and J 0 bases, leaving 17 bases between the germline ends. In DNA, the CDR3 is TGTGCCAGCAGCCCCCGCCCGAGGGGAAGCTCCTACAATGAGCAGTTCTTC. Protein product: CASSPRPRGSSYNEQFF.

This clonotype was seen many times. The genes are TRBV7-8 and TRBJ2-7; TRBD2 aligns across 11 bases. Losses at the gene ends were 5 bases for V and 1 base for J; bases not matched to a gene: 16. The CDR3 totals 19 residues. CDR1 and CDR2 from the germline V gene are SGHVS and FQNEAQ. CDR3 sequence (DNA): TGTGCCAGCAGCCCCGGACGTACTAGCGGGAGCCCCGAGTCCTACGAGCAGTACTTC. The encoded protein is CASSPGRTSGSPESYEQYF. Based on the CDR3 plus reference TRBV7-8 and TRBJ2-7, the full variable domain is GAGVSQSPRYKVAKRGQDVALRCDPISGHVSLFWYQQALGQGPEFLTYFQNEAQLDKSGLPSDRFFAERPEGSVSTLKIQRTQQEDSAVYLCASSPGRTSGSPESYEQYFGPGTRLTVT.

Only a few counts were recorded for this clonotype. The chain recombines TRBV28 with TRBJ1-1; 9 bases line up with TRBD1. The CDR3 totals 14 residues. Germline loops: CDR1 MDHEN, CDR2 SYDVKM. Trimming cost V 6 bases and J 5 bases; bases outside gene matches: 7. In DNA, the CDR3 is TGTGCCAGCAGCCTGACAGGGGGGATAACTGAAGCTTTCTTT. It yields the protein CASSLTGGITEAFF.

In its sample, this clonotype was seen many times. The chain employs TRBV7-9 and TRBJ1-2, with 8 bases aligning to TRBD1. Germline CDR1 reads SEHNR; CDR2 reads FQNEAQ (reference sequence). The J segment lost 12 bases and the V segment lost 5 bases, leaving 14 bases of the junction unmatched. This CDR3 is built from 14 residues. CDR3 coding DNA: TGTGCCAGCAGCCTGACAGGGGAAAAAGACGGCCACACCTTC. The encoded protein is CASSLTGEKDGHTF.

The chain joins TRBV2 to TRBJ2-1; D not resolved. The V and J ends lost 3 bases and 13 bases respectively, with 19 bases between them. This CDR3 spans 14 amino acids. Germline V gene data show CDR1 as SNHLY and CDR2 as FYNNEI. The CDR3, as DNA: TGTGCCAGCAGTGATTTGAACATACGCGAGACCCAGTTCTTC. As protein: CASSDLNIRETQFF.

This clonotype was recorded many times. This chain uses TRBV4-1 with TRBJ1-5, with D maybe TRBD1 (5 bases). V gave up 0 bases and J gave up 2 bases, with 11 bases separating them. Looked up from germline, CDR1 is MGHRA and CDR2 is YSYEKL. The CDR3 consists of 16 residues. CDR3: CASSQDLQGGNQPQHF. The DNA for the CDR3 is TGCGCCAGCAGCCAAGATCTCCAGGGAGGCAATCAGCCCCAGCATTTT.

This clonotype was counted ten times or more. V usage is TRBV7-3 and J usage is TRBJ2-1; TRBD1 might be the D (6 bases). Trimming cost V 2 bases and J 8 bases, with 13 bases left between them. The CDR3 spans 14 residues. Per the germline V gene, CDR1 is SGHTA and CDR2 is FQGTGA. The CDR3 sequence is CASSLRRRGDEQFF. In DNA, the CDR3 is TGTGCCAGCAGCTTACGCCGCAGGGGCGATGAGCAGTTCTTC.

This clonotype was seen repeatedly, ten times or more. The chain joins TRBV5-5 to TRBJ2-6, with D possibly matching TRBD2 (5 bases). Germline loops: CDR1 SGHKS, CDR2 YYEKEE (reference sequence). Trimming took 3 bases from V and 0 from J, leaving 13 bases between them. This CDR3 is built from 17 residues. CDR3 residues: CASSSGRGSSGANVLTF. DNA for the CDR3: TGTGCCAGCAGCTCGGGCCGGGGAAGCTCTGGGGCCAACGTCCTGACTTTC.

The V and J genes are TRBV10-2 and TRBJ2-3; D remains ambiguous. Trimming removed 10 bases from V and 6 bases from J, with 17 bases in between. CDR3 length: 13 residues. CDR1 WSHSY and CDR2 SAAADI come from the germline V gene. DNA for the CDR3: TGCGCCATCGAGGCCCCGCCCGGGGATACGCAGTATTTT. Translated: CAIEAPPGDTQYF.

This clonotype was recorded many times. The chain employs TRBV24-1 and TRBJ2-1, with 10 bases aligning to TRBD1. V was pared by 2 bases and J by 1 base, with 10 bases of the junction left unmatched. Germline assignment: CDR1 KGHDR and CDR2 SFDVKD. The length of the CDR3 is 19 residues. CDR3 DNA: TGTGCCACCAGTGATTCCGACCTGAGACAGGGGGCATCCTACAATGAGCAGTTCTTC. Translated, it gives CATSDSDLRQGASYNEQFF.

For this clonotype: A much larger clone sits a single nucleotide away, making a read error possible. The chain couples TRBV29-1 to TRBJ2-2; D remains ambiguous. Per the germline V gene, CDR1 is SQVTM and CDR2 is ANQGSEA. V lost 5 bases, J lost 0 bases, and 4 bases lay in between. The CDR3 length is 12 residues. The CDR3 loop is CSVRPNTGELFF. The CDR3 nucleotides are TGCAGCGTTCGACCGAACACCGGGGAGCTGTTTTTT.